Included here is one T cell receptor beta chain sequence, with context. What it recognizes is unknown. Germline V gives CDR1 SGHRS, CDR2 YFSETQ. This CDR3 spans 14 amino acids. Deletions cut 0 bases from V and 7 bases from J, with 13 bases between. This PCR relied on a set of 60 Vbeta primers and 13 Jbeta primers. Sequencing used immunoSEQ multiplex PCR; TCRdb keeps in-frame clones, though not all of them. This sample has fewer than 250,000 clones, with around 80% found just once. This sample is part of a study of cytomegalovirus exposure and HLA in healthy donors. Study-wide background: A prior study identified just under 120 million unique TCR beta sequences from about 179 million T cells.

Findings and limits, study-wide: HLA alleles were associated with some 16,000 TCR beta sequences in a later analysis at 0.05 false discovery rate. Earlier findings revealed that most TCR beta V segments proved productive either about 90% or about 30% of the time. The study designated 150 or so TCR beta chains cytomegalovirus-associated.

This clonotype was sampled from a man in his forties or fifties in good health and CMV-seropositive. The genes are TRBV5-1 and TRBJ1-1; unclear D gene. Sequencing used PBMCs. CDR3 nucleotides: TGCGCCAGCAGCTTGGGCCCGGGAAACGGTGAAGCTTTCTTT. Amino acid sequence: CASSLGPGNGEAFF.